This TCR beta chain originates from a study of T-cell reconstitution after alpha-beta-depleted transplantation in children. The CDR3 spans 15 residues. CDR1 and CDR2 (germline): MDHEN, SYDVKM. With 2 bases removed from V and 6 bases from J, the gap between germline ends came to 14 bases. The TCRbeta library was prepared with unique molecular identifiers. TCRdb re-derived calls from the PCR reads in MiXCR, one entry per CDR3 protein. Among a few hundred thousand distinct CDR3 sequences listed, around 21% were seen once. This clonotype was found a few times. The input for sequencing was PBMCs from the stem cell graft donor, taken from the stem cell graft. V and J are TRBV28 and TRBJ1-5; D is perhaps TRBD1 (6 bases). This receptor was taken from a human donor who donated a stem cell graft to a child with acute myeloid leukemia. As DNA, the CDR3 is TGTGCCAGCAGTTTAGTTCAGGGGTTAGGTCAGCCCCAGCATTTT. Its translation is CASSLVQGLGQPQHF.